This T cell receptor (beta chain) is drawn from a study of regulatory T cells in long-lasting Graves disease. Assembly of TCR beta libraries relied on iRepertoire HTBI primers together with Arm-PCR of CDR3 regions. A single record per CDR3 protein comes from TCRdb applying MiXCR to the multiplex PCR reads. The profile shows some 490,000 distinct CDR3 sequences, more than 10% of them singletons. The sample holds many counts of this clonotype. The CDR3 has 13 amino acids. The ends were cut back, 0 bases at V and 8 bases at J, with 10 bases in the middle. CDR1 and CDR2 from the germline V gene are LGHNA and YSLEER. The sample's time point: newly diagnosed GD, antithyroid drugs for less than 3 months. The authors made the TCR library using RNA they extracted from PBMCs. The same data also went into a second study, on T cells in Graves' hyperthyroidism and ophthalmopathy.

The sequences come from peripheral blood mononuclear cells (PBMCs), collected at new diagnosis, from a patient treated with antithyroid drugs. This chain uses TRBV4-3 with TRBJ1-2, with D tentatively TRBD1 (5 bases). The sequence was collected from a woman under 40 with Graves disease. CDR3 sequence: CASSQEGVGGYTF. As DNA, the CDR3 is TGCGCCAGCAGCCAAGAAGGGGTCGGAGGCTACACCTTC.